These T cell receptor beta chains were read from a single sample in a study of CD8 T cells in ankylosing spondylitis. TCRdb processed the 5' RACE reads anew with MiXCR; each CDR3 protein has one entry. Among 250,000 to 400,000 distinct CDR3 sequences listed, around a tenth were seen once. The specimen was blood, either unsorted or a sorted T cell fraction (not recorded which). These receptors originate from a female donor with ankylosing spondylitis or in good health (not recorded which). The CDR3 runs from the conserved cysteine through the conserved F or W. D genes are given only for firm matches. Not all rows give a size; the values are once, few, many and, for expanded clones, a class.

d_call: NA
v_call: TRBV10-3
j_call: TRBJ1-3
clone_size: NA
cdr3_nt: TGTGCCATCAAGGATAGCTCTGGAAACACCATATATTTT
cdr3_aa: CAIKDSSGNTIYF

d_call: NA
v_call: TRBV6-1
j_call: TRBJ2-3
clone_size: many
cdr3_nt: TGTGCCAGCAGCGGTCGGAAAAACACAGATACGCAGTATTTT
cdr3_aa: CASSGRKNTDTQYF

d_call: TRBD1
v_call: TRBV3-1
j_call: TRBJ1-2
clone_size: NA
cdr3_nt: TGTGCCAGCAGCCCTCCGGGACAGGGAACTTCTGGCTACACCTTC
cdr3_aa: CASSPPGQGTSGYTF

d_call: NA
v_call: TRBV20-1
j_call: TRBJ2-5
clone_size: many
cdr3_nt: TGCAGTGCTAGACCACTTGAGGAGACCCAGTACTTC
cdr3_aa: CSARPLEETQYF

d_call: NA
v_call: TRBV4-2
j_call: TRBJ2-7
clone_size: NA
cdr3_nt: TGTGCCAGCAGCCATTGGCTCCCCTACGAGCAGTACTTC
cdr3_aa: CASSHWLPYEQYF

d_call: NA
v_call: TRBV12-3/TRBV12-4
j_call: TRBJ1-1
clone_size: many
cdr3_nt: TGTGCCAGCAGCTCCGACAGGAGGAGAACTGAAGCTTTCTTT
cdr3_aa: CASSSDRRRTEAFF

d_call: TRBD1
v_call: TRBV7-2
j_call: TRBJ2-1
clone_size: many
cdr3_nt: TGTGCCAGCAGCTTAGTTGCAGGGGGCCGGGGGAATGAGCAGTTCTTC
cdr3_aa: CASSLVAGGRGNEQFF

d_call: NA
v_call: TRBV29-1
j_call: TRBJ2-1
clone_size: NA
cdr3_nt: TGCAGCGTTGAGCTGTTCGGGTCCTACAATGAGCAGTTCTTC
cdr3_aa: CSVELFGSYNEQFF

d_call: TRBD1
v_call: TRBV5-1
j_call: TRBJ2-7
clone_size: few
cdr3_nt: TGCGCCAGCAGCTTGGCCGGGACAGACTTGGAGCAGTACTTC
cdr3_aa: CASSLAGTDLEQYF

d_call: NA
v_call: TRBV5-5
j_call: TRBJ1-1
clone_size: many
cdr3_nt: TGTGCCAGCAGCTTTCGGGGGCAATCCACTGAAGCTTTCTTT
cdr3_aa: CASSFRGQSTEAFF

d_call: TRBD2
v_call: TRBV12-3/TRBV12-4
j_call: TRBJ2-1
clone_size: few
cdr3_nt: TGTGCCAGCTCCCTGGGACTAGCGGGGGGCATGAGCTCCTACAATGAGCAGTTCTTC
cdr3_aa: CASSLGLAGGMSSYNEQFF

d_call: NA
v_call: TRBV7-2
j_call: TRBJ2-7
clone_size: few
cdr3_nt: TGTGCCAGCAGCTTATTCGGCAGGAGGATTGAGCAGTACTTC
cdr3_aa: CASSLFGRRIEQYF

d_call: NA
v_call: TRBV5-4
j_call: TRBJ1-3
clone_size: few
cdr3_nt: TGTGCCAGCAGCTTGGACCTTAACACCATATATTTT
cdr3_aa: CASSLDLNTIYF

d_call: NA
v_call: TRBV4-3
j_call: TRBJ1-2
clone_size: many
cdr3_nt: TGCGCCAGCAGCCAACTACAGGGTGGAGGCTACACCTTC
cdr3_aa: CASSQLQGGGYTF

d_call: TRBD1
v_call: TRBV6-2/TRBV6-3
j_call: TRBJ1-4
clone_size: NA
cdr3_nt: TGTGCCTCCACACAGGGGACTAATGAAAAACTGTTTTTT
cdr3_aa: CASTQGTNEKLFF